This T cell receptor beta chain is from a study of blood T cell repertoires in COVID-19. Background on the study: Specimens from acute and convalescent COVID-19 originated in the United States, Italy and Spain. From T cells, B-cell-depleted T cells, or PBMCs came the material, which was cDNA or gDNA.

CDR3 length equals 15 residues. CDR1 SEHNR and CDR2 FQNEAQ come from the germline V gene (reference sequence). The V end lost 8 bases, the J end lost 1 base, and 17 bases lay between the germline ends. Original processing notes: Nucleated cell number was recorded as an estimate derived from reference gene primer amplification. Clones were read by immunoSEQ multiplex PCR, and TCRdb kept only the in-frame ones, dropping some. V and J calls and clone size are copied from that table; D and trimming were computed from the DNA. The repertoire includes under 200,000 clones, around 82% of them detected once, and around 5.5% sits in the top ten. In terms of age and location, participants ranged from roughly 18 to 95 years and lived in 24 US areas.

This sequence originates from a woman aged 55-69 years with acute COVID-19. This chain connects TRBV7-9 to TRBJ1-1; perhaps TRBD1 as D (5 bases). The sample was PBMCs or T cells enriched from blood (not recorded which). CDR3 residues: CASPTGESTNTEAFF. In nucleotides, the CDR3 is TGTGCCAGCCCCACGGGGGAGAGTACGAACACTGAAGCTTTCTTT.